The entry below gives a single T cell receptor (beta chain) sequence along with its context. Antigen specificity is unknown. The sample originates from a study of T cell repertoires in cytomegalovirus infection. Overall study results and limits: Predominance within the ex vivo response was attributable to HLA-C-restricted CMV-specific TCR beta clonotypes. Summed public TCR beta family frequency identified CMV carriers bearing the relevant HLA.

CDR1 and CDR2 from the germline V gene are SGHTA and FQGNSA. J gave up 0 bases and V 6 bases, and 6 bases lay outside the gene matches. The CDR3 spans 16 residues. TCRdb ran MiXCR on the reads and lists one entry per CDR3 protein. Of under 450,000 distinct CDR3 sequences in the sample, just under 35% were seen once. The clonotype was recovered from a human donor in good health (CMV status not recorded). Some clones in this sample may be carry-over from other donors' samples. The V gene is TRBV7-2, the J gene TRBJ2-1; 9 nucleotides match TRBD2. Sequences were derived from cultured PBMCs, sampled from culture after CMV antigen stimulation. The CDR3 coding sequence is TGTGCCAGCAGAGGGAGAGCGGGAGGCTCCTACAATGAGCAGTTCTTC. Translating it yields CASRGRAGGSYNEQFF. The full variable domain, in which reference TRBV7-2 and TRBJ2-1 provide the parts outside the CDR3, is GAGVSQSPSNKVTEKGKDVELRCDPISGHTALYWYRQSLGQGLEFLIYFQGNSAPDKSGLPSDRFSAERTGGSVSTLTIQRTQQEDSAVYLCASRGRAGGSYNEQFFGPGTRLTVL.